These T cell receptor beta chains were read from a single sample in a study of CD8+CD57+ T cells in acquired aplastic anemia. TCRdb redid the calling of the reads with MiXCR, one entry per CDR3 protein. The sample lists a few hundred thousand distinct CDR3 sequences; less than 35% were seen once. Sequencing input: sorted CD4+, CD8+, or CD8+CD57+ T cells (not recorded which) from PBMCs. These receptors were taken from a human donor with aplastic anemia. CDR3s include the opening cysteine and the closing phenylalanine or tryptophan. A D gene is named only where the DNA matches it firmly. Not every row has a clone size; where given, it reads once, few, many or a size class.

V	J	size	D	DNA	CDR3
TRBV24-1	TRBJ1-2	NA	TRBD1	TGTGCCACCCGGGACAGGGGGGATAACTATGGCTACACCTTC	CATRDRGDNYGYTF
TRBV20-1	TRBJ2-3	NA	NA	TGCAGTGTCGACGCCACTGGTGGAACGGATACGCAGTATTTT	CSVDATGGTDTQYF
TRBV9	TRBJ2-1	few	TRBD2	TGTGCCAGCAGCGTAGGGGCGGGAGATGAGCAGTTCTTC	CASSVGAGDEQFF
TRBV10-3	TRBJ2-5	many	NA	TGTGCCATCAGTGACATGCTAGCGATCCAAGAGACCCAGTACTTC	CAISDMLAIQETQYF
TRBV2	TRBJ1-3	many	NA	TGTGCCAGCAAGTTCGGAGGCTCTGGAAACACCATATATTTT	CASKFGGSGNTIYF
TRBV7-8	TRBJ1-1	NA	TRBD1	TGTGCCAGCAGCTTAGCTATTACCCCGGGACAGGGCTACACTGAAGCTTTCTTT	CASSLAITPGQGYTEAFF
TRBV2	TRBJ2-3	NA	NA	TGTGCCAGCAGTGAAGGAAGGGCCACAACAGATACGCAGTATTTT	CASSEGRATTDTQYF
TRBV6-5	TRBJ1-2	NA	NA	TGTGCCAGCAGTTACGGGCCTGAGGGTTCCTATGGCTACACCTTC	CASSYGPEGSYGYTF
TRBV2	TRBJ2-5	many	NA	TGTGCCAGCAGTGAGATACGGGGAGGAGAGACCCAGTACTTC	CASSEIRGGETQYF
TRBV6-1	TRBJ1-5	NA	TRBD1	TGTGCCAGCAGTGAAGCCGGGACAGAAGATCAGCCCCAGCATTTT	CASSEAGTEDQPQHF
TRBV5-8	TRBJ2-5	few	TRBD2	TGTGCCAGCAGCGCGGCTAGCGGGGATCAAGAGACCCAGTACTTC	CASSAASGDQETQYF
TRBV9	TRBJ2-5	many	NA	TGTGCCAGCAGCGTACGATACCAAGAGACCCAGTACTTC	CASSVRYQETQYF
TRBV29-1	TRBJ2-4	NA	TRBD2	TGCAGCGTTGTCTCTAGCGGGAGCTGGGGCAACATTCAGTACTTC	CSVVSSGSWGNIQYF
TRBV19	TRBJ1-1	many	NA	TGTGCCAGTAGTCCCGATACATGGCCTTTCTTT	CASSPDTWPFF
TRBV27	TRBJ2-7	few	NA	TGTGCCAGCAGTCATAGGGGGGGCGAGCAGTACTTC	CASSHRGGEQYF
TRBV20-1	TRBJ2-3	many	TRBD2	TGCAGTGCTCCACCGGGACTAGCCACAGATACGCAGTATTTT	CSAPPGLATDTQYF
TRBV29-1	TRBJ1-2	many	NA	TGCAGCGGCGGGACAAGCTATGGCTACACCTTC	CSGGTSYGYTF
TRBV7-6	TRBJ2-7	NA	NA	TGTGCCAGCAGCTTGGACCTCAACTACGAGCAGTACTTC	CASSLDLNYEQYF
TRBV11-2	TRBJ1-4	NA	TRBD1	TGTGCCAGCAGCAGAAGACAGGGCTCAACTAATGAAAAACTGTTTTTT	CASSRRQGSTNEKLFF
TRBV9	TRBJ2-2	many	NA	TGTGCCAGCAGCGCGAATTCCGGGGAGCTGTTTTTT	CASSANSGELFF
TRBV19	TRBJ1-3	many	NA	TGTGCCAGTAGTCGGCAGGTCTCTGGAAACACCATATATTTT	CASSRQVSGNTIYF
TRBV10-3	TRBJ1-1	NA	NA	TGTGCCAGCACCCCTTATTCTATTCCTGAAGCTTTCTTT	CASTPYSIPEAFF
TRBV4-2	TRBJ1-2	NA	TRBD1	TGTGCCAGCAGCCAAGTACAGGGGGCGTACTATGGCTACACCTTC	CASSQVQGAYYGYTF
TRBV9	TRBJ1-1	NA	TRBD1	TGTGCCAGCAGCGTAGGTCAGGGGGCGGGAGGGACTGAAGCTTTCTTT	CASSVGQGAGGTEAFF
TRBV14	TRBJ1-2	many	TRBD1	TGTGCCAGCAGCCAAGTCGGGACAGGTGGGCGGAATGGCTACACCTTC	CASSQVGTGGRNGYTF
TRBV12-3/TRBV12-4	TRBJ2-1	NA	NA	TGTGCCAGCAGTCCGGGGGTAACCTACAATGAGCAGTTCTTC	CASSPGVTYNEQFF
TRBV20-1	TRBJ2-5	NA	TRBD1	TGCAGTGCTCGGGACAGGGGGGTAGAGACCCAGTACTTC	CSARDRGVETQYF
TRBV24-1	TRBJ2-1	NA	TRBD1	TGTGCCACCAGTGATTTCGAGGGGGCCATGGGCTACAATGAGCAGTTCTTC	CATSDFEGAMGYNEQFF
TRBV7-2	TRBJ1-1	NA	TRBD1	TGTGCCAGCAGCGAGGACAGGGAAACTGAAGCTTTCTTT	CASSEDRETEAFF
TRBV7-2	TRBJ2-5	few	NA	TGTGCCAGCAGCTTAGTTTATTCGGGGAACCAAGAGACCCAGTACTTC	CASSLVYSGNQETQYF
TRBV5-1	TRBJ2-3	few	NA	TGCGCCAGCAGCTTGGATGAAAAACCCACAGATACGCAGTATTTT	CASSLDEKPTDTQYF
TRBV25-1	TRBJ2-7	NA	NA	TGTGCCAGCAACAAGTCCCACAGGACCTACGAGCAGTACTTC	CASNKSHRTYEQYF
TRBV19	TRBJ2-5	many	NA	TGTGCCAGTAGTATGGGGCGGGATCGAGAGACCCAGTACTTC	CASSMGRDRETQYF
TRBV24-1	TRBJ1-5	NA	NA	TGTGCCACCAGTGATCCCGGTGGGACCCAGCATTTT	CATSDPGGTQHF
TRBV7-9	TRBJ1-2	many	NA	TGTGCCAGCAGCTCAACCTCATTTAGCCTTCTTGGTTATGGCTACACCTTC	CASSSTSFSLLGYGYTF
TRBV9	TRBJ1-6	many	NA	TGTGCCAGCAGCGTAGGGGGCAGTTCATCTGATTCACCCCTCCACTTT	CASSVGGSSSDSPLHF
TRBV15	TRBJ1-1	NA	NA	TGTGCCACCAGCACAGGGATCCCCACTGAAGCTTTCTTT	CATSTGIPTEAFF
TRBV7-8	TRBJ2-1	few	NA	TGTGCCAGCAGCTTTCCGCCCTACAATGAGCAGTTCTTC	CASSFPPYNEQFF
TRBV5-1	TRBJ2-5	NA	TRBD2	TGCGCCAGCAGCTTGGACCGAGCGGGAGCAGAGACCCAGTACTTC	CASSLDRAGAETQYF
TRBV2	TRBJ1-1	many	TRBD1	TGTGCCAGCAGTAGACAGGGGCCACACACTGAAGCTTTCTTT	CASSRQGPHTEAFF
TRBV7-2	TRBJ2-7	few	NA	TGTGCCAGCAGCGTTGACGGGACCTACGAGCAGTACTTC	CASSVDGTYEQYF
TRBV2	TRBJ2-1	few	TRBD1	TGTGCCAGCAGTGCCCGGGACAGGGGGGCCGACGAGCAGTTCTTC	CASSARDRGADEQFF
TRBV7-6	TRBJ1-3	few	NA	TGTGCCAGCAGCCCCCCCCCGGGCAGGTTGAATGGAAACACCATATATTTT	CASSPPPGRLNGNTIYF
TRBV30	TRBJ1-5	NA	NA	TGTGCCTGGAGTGGACAGCATAATCAGCCCCAGCATTTT	CAWSGQHNQPQHF
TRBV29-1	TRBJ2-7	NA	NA	TGCAGCGTGAGACCGGGACTGAAGTACGAGCAGTACTTC	CSVRPGLKYEQYF
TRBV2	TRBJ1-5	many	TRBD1	TGTGCCAGCACACTAGACAGGGGGACTCAGCCCCAGCATTTT	CASTLDRGTQPQHF
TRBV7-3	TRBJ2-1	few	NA	TGTGCCAGCAGCTTAAAGGCAGGGCTGCCCTACAATGAGCAGTTCTTC	CASSLKAGLPYNEQFF
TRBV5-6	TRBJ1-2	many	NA	TGTGCCAGCAGCTACAATGACCCCCTCGGTACCTTC	CASSYNDPLGTF
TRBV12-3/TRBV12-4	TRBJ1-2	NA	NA	TGTGCCAGCAGTCAAAGCCCCAGGGGCACCTATGGCTACACCTTC	CASSQSPRGTYGYTF
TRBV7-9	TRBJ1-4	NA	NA	TGTGCCAGCAGCTTAGTGAGTCGGCAGAATGAAGAACTGTTTTTT	CASSLVSRQNEELFF
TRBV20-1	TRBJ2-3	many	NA	TGCAGTGCTAGTCTCGTACAGGGAGATACGCAGTATTTT	CSASLVQGDTQYF
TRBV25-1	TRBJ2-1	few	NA	TGTGCCAGCTCACCACCGTCGGGGGCGCGCGGCAATGAGCAGTTCTTC	CASSPPSGARGNEQFF
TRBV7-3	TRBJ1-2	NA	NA	TGTGCCAGCAGCTTATCGGGGCCCGGCTACACCTTC	CASSLSGPGYTF
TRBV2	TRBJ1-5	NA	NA	TGTGCCAGCAGGAGGACCGCAGATCAGCCCCAGCATTTT	CASRRTADQPQHF
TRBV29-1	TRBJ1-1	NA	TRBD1	TGCAGCGCCCGCGGACAGGGTAGCACTGAAGCTTTCTTT	CSARGQGSTEAFF
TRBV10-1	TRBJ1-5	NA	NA	TGCGCCAGCAGTGAGGTCGTCGGGGTTGATTCACCCCAGCATTTT	CASSEVVGVDSPQHF
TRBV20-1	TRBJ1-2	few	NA	TGCAGTGCTATGGGGGGCGCCCGTATGGACTATGGCTACACCTTC	CSAMGGARMDYGYTF